These 21 T cell receptor beta chains originate from one sample sequenced in a study of beta chain features in type 1 diabetes. Study observations and caveats: Patients with Type 1 diabetes showed moderately but significantly shorter TCRB CDR3s in all four CD4+ subsets.

No antigen has been identified for these receptors. cDNA synthesis used the whole RNA isolate, giving expressed TCRB sequences. The repertoire was sequenced with immunoSEQ multiplex PCR; TCRdb's copy has only in-frame clones and lacks some. Of 93,000 or so clones listed, approximately 30% are singletons. Source material: central memory CD4+ T cells from blood. The receptor source for this set is a woman between 18 and 29 years old with type 1 diabetes.

This clone was counted only a few times. The chain is built from TRBV7-8 and TRBJ2-7, with 7 bases that match TRBD1. Germline V gene sequence: CDR1 SGHVS, CDR2 FQNEAQ. Germline trimming cut 5 bases from V and 5 bases from J; bases unmatched to any gene: 12. This CDR3 is built from 15 residues. The CDR3 region is CASSLPGQVTHEQYF. CDR3 nucleotides: TGTGCCAGCAGCCTGCCCGGACAGGTAACCCACGAGCAGTACTTC.

This clone was seen more than once but under ten times. This sequence joins TRBV2 and TRBJ2-7; TRBD2 is a possible D gene (6 bases). Germline-derived CDR1 and CDR2 are SNHLY and FYNNEI. This CDR3 contains 13 residues. The V gene lost 7 bases and the J gene lost 4 bases, with 14 bases spanning the gap. CDR3 sequence reads: CASKPGVAYEQYF. CDR3 DNA: TGTGCCAGCAAACCGGGAGTAGCTTACGAGCAGTACTTC. The variable domain in full, with the rest retrieved from reference TRBV2 and TRBJ2-7, is EPEVTQTPSHQVTQMGQEVILRCVPISNHLYFYWYRQILGQKVEFLVSFYNNEISEKSEIFDDQFSVERPDGSNFTLKIRSTKLEDSAMYFCASKPGVAYEQYFGPGTRLTVT.

Comments on this clone: Mismatch with germline at one junction end may stem from a read error. CDR3 loop: CASSKEPGAGGIITDTQYF. Written as DNA, the CDR3 is TGTGCCAGCAGCAAAGAACCGGGGGCGGGAGGGATAATCACAGATACGCAGTATTTT. The rearrangement uses TRBV4-2 and TRBJ2-3; 9 positions agree with TRBD2. CDR1 is LGHNA and CDR2 is YNFKEQ in the germline V gene. The CDR3 spans 19 residues.

The chain recombines TRBV4-1 with TRBJ2-1, with a weak D call TRBD2 (7 bases). CDR3 length: 15 residues. The ends were cut back, 3 bases at V and 6 bases at J, with 15 bases in the middle. From germline, CDR1 is MGHRA and CDR2 YSYEKL. The CDR3 sequence: CASSQTGGGPNEQFF. The CDR3 coding sequence is TGCGCCAGCAGCCAGACGGGCGGGGGCCCCAATGAGCAGTTCTTC.

This clone appeared a few times. J is TRBJ2-3 and V is TRBV5-1; TRBD2 matches 11 bases. Germline CDR1 and CDR2: SGHRS and YFSETQ. V dropped 2 bases and J dropped 4; count of bases not matched to a gene: 6. CDR3 length equals 16 residues. CDR3 amino acids: CASSFSGRAGADTQYF. In DNA form, the CDR3 reads TGCGCCAGCAGCTTTAGCGGGAGGGCTGGCGCAGATACGCAGTATTTT.

This clone was detected a few times. V and J are TRBV2 and TRBJ2-7; 8 nucleotides align to TRBD1. This CDR3 region has 13 residues. The V segment lost 8 bases and the J segment 0 bases; nucleotides outside the gene matches: 3. Germline V gene sequence: CDR1 SNHLY, CDR2 FYNNEI. CDR3 sequence reads: CASAGGTSYEQYV. The CDR3 nucleotides are TGTGCCAGCGCAGGGGGCACCTCCTACGAGCAGTACGTC.

Written as DNA, the CDR3 is TGTGCCAGCATCGACGACAGGGCAGGGGGGTGGCCCCAGCATTTT. Translating it yields CASIDDRAGGWPQHF. V usage is TRBV6-5 and J usage is TRBJ1-5; 7 nucleotides match TRBD1. With 7 bases clipped from V and 9 bases from J, the junction kept 15 bases outside the gene matches. CDR1 and CDR2 (germline): MNHEY, SVGAGI. This CDR3 has 15 residues.

J is TRBJ2-5 and V is TRBV28; 7 bases are shared with TRBD2. CDR3 length: 14 amino acids. Germline V gene data show CDR1 as MDHEN and CDR2 as SYDVKM. The V gene end was trimmed by 6 bases and the J gene end by 2 bases; junction bases not matched to a gene: 6. CDR3 sequence (DNA): TGTGCCAGCAGCTTGGGGGGACTACAAGAGACCCAGTACTTC. Translating gives CASSLGGLQETQYF.

This clone occurred a few times. V usage is TRBV18 and J usage is TRBJ1-1, with TRBD1 identical over 8 bases. Germline CDR1 and CDR2: KGHSH and LQKENI. The junction had 8 bases not matched to a gene; V was cut back by 3 bases and J by 5 bases. The length of the CDR3 is 15 residues. This CDR3 reads CASSPIGQGGTEAFF. The CDR3 DNA reads as TGTGCCAGCTCACCGATCGGACAGGGTGGGACTGAAGCTTTCTTT.

There are a few counts of this clone. The chain recombines TRBV2 with TRBJ1-1; 11 nucleotides match TRBD1. With V trimmed by 6 bases and J by 8 bases, 5 bases remained unmatched. The CDR3 is made up of 13 amino acids. Germline CDR1 is SNHLY and CDR2 is FYNNEI. CDR3: CASRRTGGLEAFF. CDR3 nucleotide sequence: TGTGCCAGCAGACGGACAGGGGGCCTAGAAGCTTTCTTT.

This chain joins TRBV29-1 and TRBJ2-3, with D perhaps matching TRBD2 (5 bases). Trimming removed 4 bases from V and 0 bases from J, with 11 bases in between. This CDR3 has 14 residues. Germline CDR1 and CDR2: SQVTM and ANQGSEA. CDR3 sequence reads: CSVGVSASTDTQYF. The CDR3 bases are TGCAGCGTTGGTGTTAGCGCTAGCACAGATACGCAGTATTTT.

V usage is TRBV11-2 and J usage is TRBJ2-1; 8 bases agree with TRBD2. CDR3 length: 16 residues. The trim removed 8 bases at V and 4 bases at J, leaving 13 bases unmatched. The germline CDR1 and CDR2 sequences are SGHAT and FQNNGV. The CDR3 region has the DNA TGTGCCAGCGGACCCTTCGCGGGGGGCACGTACAATGAGCAGTTCTTC. Its translation is CASGPFAGGTYNEQFF. The whole variable domain, filled in from reference TRBV11-2 and TRBJ2-1, reads EAGVAQSPRYKIIEKRQSVAFWCNPISGHATLYWYQQILGQGPKLLIQFQNNGVVDDSQLPKDRFSAERLKGVDSTLKIQPAKLEDSAVYLCASGPFAGGTYNEQFFGPGTRLTVL.

The J gene is TRBJ1-5, the V gene TRBV28; tentative D call: TRBD1 (5 bases). Germline CDR1 MDHEN, CDR2 SYDVKM. V gave up 4 bases and J gave up 7 bases, with 8 bases separating them. The CDR3 length is 12 residues. The CDR3 nucleotides read TGTGCCAGCAGTTCGCAGGGCCAGCCCCAGCATTTT. It specifies CASSSQGQPQHF.

The V and J genes are TRBV9 and TRBJ2-5; 10 bases agree with TRBD1. Germline CDR1 reads SGDLS; CDR2 reads YYNGEE. Losses at the gene ends were 4 bases for V and 5 bases for J; bases not matched to a gene: 8. CDR3 length: 15 residues. The chain's CDR3 is CASSFRQGAVETQYF. The DNA for the CDR3 is TGTGCCAGCAGCTTTAGACAGGGGGCGGTGGAGACCCAGTACTTC.

The genes are TRBV28 and TRBJ1-4; TRBD1 matches 9 bases. The CDR3 has 15 amino acids. Trimming took 4 bases from V and 8 from J; bases not matched to a gene: 8. Germline assignment: CDR1 MDHEN and CDR2 SYDVKM. This CDR3 reads CASSSLDRGYEKLFF. The CDR3 DNA follows: TGTGCCAGCAGTTCCTTGGACAGGGGCTACGAAAAACTGTTTTTT.

V is TRBV18 and J is TRBJ2-3; 14 bases fit TRBD2. Germline V gene lookup returns CDR1 KGHSH and CDR2 LQKENI. The CDR3 totals 18 residues. J was trimmed by 1 base and V by 3 bases; bases with no gene match: 6. The CDR3 nucleotides read TGTGCCAGCTCACCGGGACTAGCGGGAGTTCTTGGCACAGATACGCAGTATTTT. Amino acid sequence: CASSPGLAGVLGTDTQYF.

The DNA for the CDR3 is TGTGCCAGCAGTGTCCTGACAGCGAACACTGAAGCTTTCTTT. It codes for CASSVLTANTEAFF. This sequence joins TRBV6-1 and TRBJ1-1; D is perhaps TRBD1 (5 bases). Trimming removed 4 bases from V and 1 base from J, with 10 bases in between. The CDR3 length is 14 residues. Per germline, CDR1 MNHNS and CDR2 SASEGT.

This chain connects TRBV7-2 to TRBJ1-3; a possible D gene is TRBD1 (5 bases). The CDR3 loop spans 15 amino acids. Deletions cut 6 bases from V and 0 bases from J, with 12 bases between. Germline CDR1 SGHTA, CDR2 FQGNSA. CDR3 in amino acids: CASRSPGVSGNTIYF. CDR3 sequence (DNA): TGTGCCAGCAGGTCCCCGGGGGTCTCTGGAAACACCATATATTTT.

This chain connects TRBV12-2 to TRBJ2-4; the listed D gene, TRBD1, was not tested against the DNA. TRBV12-2 is assigned pseudogene status. This CDR3 region has 17 residues. CDR3 in amino acids: CASHTKLQGMAKNIQYF. The CDR3, as DNA: TGTGCAAGTCACACTAAGCTTCAGGGTATGGCCAAAAACATTCAGTACTTC.

This clone was counted only a few times. J is TRBJ1-5 and V is TRBV6-1; 7 bases align to TRBD1. The length of the CDR3 is 13 residues. Germline lookup yields CDR1 MNHNS and CDR2 SASEGT. J gave up 4 bases and V 8 bases, and 5 bases lay outside the gene matches. CDR3 amino acids: CASAGTENQPQHF. The DNA of the CDR3 is TGTGCCAGCGCCGGGACAGAAAATCAGCCCCAGCATTTT.

Only a few counts were recorded for this clone. V gene TRBV2 combines with J gene TRBJ2-7, with 10 bases identical to TRBD2. CDR3 length: 15 amino acids. Germline V gives CDR1 SNHLY, CDR2 FYNNEI. Unmatched junction bases numbered 10, after V lost 5 bases and J lost 6 bases. The CDR3, as DNA: TGTGCCAGCAGTCAGGCCTTAGCGGGAGGTTCCGAGCAGTACTTC. Translation gives CASSQALAGGSEQYF.